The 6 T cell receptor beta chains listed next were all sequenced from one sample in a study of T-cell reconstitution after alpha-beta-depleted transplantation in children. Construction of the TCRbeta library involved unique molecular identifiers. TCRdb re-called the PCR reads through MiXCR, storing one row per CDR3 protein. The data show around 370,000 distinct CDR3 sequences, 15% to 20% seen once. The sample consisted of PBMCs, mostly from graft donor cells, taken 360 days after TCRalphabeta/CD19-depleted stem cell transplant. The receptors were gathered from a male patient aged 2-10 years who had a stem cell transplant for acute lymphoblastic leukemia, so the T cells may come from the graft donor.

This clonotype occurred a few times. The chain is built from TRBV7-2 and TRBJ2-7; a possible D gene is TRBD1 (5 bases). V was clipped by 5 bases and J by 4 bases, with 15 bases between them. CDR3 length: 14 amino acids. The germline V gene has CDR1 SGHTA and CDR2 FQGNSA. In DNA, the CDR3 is TGTGCCAGCAGCCCCATGGGGTACAGGTACGAGCAGTACTTC. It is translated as CASSPMGYRYEQYF.

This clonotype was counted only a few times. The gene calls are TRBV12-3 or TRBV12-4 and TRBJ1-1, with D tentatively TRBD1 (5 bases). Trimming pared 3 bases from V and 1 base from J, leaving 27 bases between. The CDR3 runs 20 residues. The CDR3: CASSFPRGGKIYGPNTEAFF. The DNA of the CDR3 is TGTGCCAGCAGTTTTCCCCGGGGGGGGAAAATCTACGGGCCGAACACTGAAGCTTTCTTT.

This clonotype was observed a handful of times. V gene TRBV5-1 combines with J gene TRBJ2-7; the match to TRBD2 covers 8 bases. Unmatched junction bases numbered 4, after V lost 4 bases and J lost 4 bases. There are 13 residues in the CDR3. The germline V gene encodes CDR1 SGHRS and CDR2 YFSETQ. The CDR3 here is CASSGGLAYEQYF. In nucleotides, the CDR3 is TGCGCCAGCAGCGGAGGACTAGCTTACGAGCAGTACTTC.

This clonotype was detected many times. The CDR3 here is CASSFSTGEETQYF. Here the CDR3 DNA reads TGTGCCAGCAGTTTTTCGACAGGAGAAGAGACCCAGTACTTC. This sequence joins TRBV12-3 or TRBV12-4 and TRBJ2-5; the D gene is possibly TRBD1 (6 bases). The CDR3 has 14 residues. Trimming shortened V by 3 bases and J by 3 bases, and 11 bases separated the two germline ends.

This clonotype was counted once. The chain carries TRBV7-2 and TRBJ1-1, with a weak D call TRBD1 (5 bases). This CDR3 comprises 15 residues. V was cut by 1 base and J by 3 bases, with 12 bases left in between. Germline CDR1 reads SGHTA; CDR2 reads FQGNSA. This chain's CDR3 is CASSLDGGRDTEAFF. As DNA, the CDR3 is TGTGCCAGCAGCTTAGATGGGGGGAGGGACACTGAAGCTTTCTTT. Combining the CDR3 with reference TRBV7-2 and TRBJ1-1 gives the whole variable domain GAGVSQSPSNKVTEKGKDVELRCDPISGHTALYWYRQSLGQGLEFLIYFQGNSAPDKSGLPSDRFSAERTGGSVSTLTIQRTQQEDSAVYLCASSLDGGRDTEAFFGQGTRLTVV.

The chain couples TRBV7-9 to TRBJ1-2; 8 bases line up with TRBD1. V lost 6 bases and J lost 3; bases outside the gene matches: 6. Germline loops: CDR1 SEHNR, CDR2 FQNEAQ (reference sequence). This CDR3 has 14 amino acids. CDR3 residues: CASRGTGRDYGYTF. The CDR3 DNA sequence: TGTGCCAGCAGGGGGACAGGACGCGACTATGGCTACACCTTC.